Following are 17 T cell receptor beta chains from one sample sequenced in a study of cytomegalovirus exposure and HLA in healthy donors. Primers included in the PCR were 60 Vbeta and 13 Jbeta primers. Some clones are missing from TCRdb's copy, which holds only in-frame ones; the method was immunoSEQ multiplex PCR. The table lists just over 150,000 clones, about 80% of them singletons. The material sequenced was PBMCs. The receptors shown here come from a female donor in good health and CMV-seronegative.

This clone was counted only a few times. V is TRBV7-2 and J is TRBJ2-7; tentative D call: TRBD1 (5 bases). CDR1 and CDR2 (germline): SGHTA, FQGNSA. This CDR3 contains 15 residues. The V gene lost 1 base and the J gene lost 2 bases, with 12 bases spanning the gap. CDR3 amino acids: CASSLGEDITYEQYF. CDR3 nucleotide sequence: TGTGCCAGCAGCTTAGGAGAGGACATTACCTACGAGCAGTACTTC.

The V gene is TRBV6-1, the J gene TRBJ1-2; 10 bases fit TRBD1. There are 14 residues in the CDR3. The germline V gene has CDR1 MNHNS and CDR2 SASEGT. The junction had 5 bases not matched to a gene; V was cut back by 5 bases and J by 5 bases. The CDR3 region is CASSFRDRGYGYTF. As DNA, the CDR3 is TGTGCCAGCAGTTTCCGGGACAGGGGTTATGGCTACACCTTC.

The chain employs TRBV5-1 and TRBJ2-5; 8 positions match TRBD1. The last part of the DNA fits TRBJ2-7 better; the J call may be wrong. The CDR3 covers 14 residues. Germline CDR1 reads SGHRS; CDR2 reads YFSETQ. CDR3 residues: CASSLQGARNEQYF. DNA for the CDR3: TGCGCCAGCAGCTTGCAGGGGGCTCGAAACGAGCAGTACTTC.

The chain is built from TRBV9 and TRBJ2-5, with 9 bases identical to TRBD1. The CDR3 length is 15 residues. Germline CDR1 SGDLS, CDR2 YYNGEE. V gave up 3 bases and J gave up 5 bases; unmatched junction bases: 8. The CDR3 sequence: CASSGTGAALETQYF. CDR3 DNA sequence: TGTGCCAGCAGCGGGACAGGGGCCGCATTGGAGACCCAGTACTTC.

This chain uses TRBV7-2 with TRBJ1-1; perhaps TRBD1 as D (6 bases). Trimming removed 5 bases from V and 5 bases from J, with 12 bases in between. Germline CDR1 and CDR2: SGHTA and FQGNSA. The CDR3 covers 13 residues. CDR3 DNA sequence: TGTGCCAGCAGCCAAACAGGGTCGACTGAAGCTTTCTTT. Its translation: CASSQTGSTEAFF. Full variable domain (outside the CDR3, taken from reference TRBV7-2 and TRBJ1-1): GAGVSQSPSNKVTEKGKDVELRCDPISGHTALYWYRQSLGQGLEFLIYFQGNSAPDKSGLPSDRFSAERTGGSVSTLTIQRTQQEDSAVYLCASSQTGSTEAFFGQGTRLTVV.

The chain has TRBV9 and TRBJ2-3, with 7 bases identical to TRBD2. The CDR3 runs to 16 residues. The germline CDR1 and CDR2 sequences are SGDLS and YYNGEE. The ends lost 2 bases at V and 2 bases at J; junction bases unmatched: 8. Here the CDR3 reads CASSVRDYLSTDTQYF. DNA of the CDR3: TGTGCCAGCAGCGTCCGGGACTACCTATCCACAGATACGCAGTATTTT. The complete variable domain, with remaining parts taken from reference TRBV9 and TRBJ2-3, reads DSGVTQTPKHLITATGQRVTLRCSPRSGDLSVYWYQQSLDQGLQFLIQYYNGEERAKGNILERFSAQQFPDLHSELNLSSLELGDSALYFCASSVRDYLSTDTQYFGPGTRLTVL.

The V and J genes are TRBV2 and TRBJ1-1; 7 positions agree with TRBD1. Per the germline V gene, CDR1 is SNHLY and CDR2 is FYNNEI. The J segment lost 0 bases and the V segment lost 9 bases, leaving 10 bases of the junction unmatched. The CDR3 covers 15 residues. In DNA, the CDR3 is TGTGCCAGGGGGAACGAGGGGGCGATGAACACTGAAGCTTTCTTT. Protein: CARGNEGAMNTEAFF. The full variable domain, rest sourced from reference TRBV2 and TRBJ1-1, is EPEVTQTPSHQVTQMGQEVILRCVPISNHLYFYWYRQILGQKVEFLVSFYNNEISEKSEIFDDQFSVERPDGSNFTLKIRSTKLEDSAMYFCARGNEGAMNTEAFFGQGTRLTVV.

V is TRBV19 and J is TRBJ1-3; TRBD1 is a possible D gene (5 bases). The CDR3 spans 16 residues. V shed 1 base and J shed 7 bases, with 17 bases lying between them. Germline V lookup: CDR1 LNHDA, CDR2 SQIVND (reference sequence). The chain's CDR3 is CASSIVSGPLGNTIYF. In DNA form, the CDR3 reads TGTGCCAGTAGTATAGTGTCAGGGCCTCTTGGGAACACCATATATTTT.

The chain is built from TRBV15 and TRBJ1-5, with a weak D call TRBD1 (6 bases). CDR1 is LNHNV and CDR2 is YYDKDF in the germline V gene (reference sequence). Trimming took off 2 bases at V and 2 bases at J, with 10 bases between the two ends. The CDR3 covers 15 residues. CDR3 coding DNA: TGTGCCACCAGCAGATCCTCAGGGGGCAATCAGCCCCAGCATTTT. This encodes CATSRSSGGNQPQHF.

This clone was seen only once. V gene TRBV14 combines with J gene TRBJ2-5; the match to TRBD2 covers 15 bases. CDR1 is SGHDN, CDR2 FVKESK, per germline. V shed 3 bases and J 4 bases; nucleotides not matched to a gene: 0. The CDR3 covers 15 residues. CDR3 residues: CASSQGLAGGETQYF. CDR3 sequence (DNA): TGTGCCAGCAGCCAGGGACTAGCGGGAGGAGAGACCCAGTACTTC.

J is TRBJ2-7 and V is TRBV5-1; 9 nucleotides line up with TRBD2. V shed 2 bases, J shed 3 bases, and the junction held 12 bases outside the gene matches. The CDR3 is made up of 17 amino acids. CDR1 is SGHRS, CDR2 YFSETQ, per germline. Here the CDR3 reads CASSFQVRLAGFYEQYF. As DNA, the CDR3 is TGCGCCAGCAGCTTCCAAGTTAGGCTAGCGGGGTTCTACGAGCAGTACTTC.

The V gene is TRBV6-1, the J gene TRBJ1-2; 9 nucleotides match TRBD1. The CDR3 covers 15 residues. The germline CDR1 and CDR2 sequences are MNHNS and SASEGT. The junction had 6 bases not matched to a gene; V was cut back by 3 bases and J by 4 bases. The CDR3 region has the DNA TGTGCCAGCAGTGATGCGGGACAGGGCGTCTATGGCTACACCTTC. Translated, it gives CASSDAGQGVYGYTF.

The chain combines TRBV4-2 with TRBJ2-7, with 8 bases aligning to TRBD2. Looked up from germline, CDR1 is LGHNA and CDR2 is YNFKEQ. This CDR3 has 15 amino acids. Losses at the gene ends were 0 bases for V and 0 bases for J; bases not matched to a gene: 1. The CDR3 protein is CASSQEAGASYEQYF. The CDR3 nucleotides are TGTGCCAGCAGCCAAGAAGCGGGAGCCTCCTACGAGCAGTACTTC.

The genes are TRBV5-6 and TRBJ2-7, with a weak D call TRBD2 (6 bases). Trimming took off 4 bases at V and 7 bases at J, with 12 bases between the two ends. The CDR3 totals 12 residues. Germline V gene data show CDR1 as SGHDT and CDR2 as YYEEEE. In nucleotides, the CDR3 is TGTGCCAGCAGCGGCGGGACTCCGGAGCAGTACTTC. Translated: CASSGGTPEQYF.

This clone was counted a few times. V and J are TRBV5-6 and TRBJ1-2; TRBD1 is a possible D gene (5 bases). Trimming removed 0 bases from V and 4 bases from J, with 16 bases in between. CDR1 SGHDT and CDR2 YYEEEE come from the germline V gene. CDR3 length: 16 amino acids. The CDR3 loop reads CASSLGGPGEGYGYTF. DNA for the CDR3: TGTGCCAGCAGCTTGGGGGGCCCGGGGGAGGGCTATGGCTACACCTTC.

This clone has just a few counts. V gene TRBV10-3 combines with J gene TRBJ1-1; 8 nucleotides match TRBD1. CDR3 length: 16 residues. The germline V gene encodes CDR1 ENHRY and CDR2 SYGVKD. The V gene end was trimmed by 3 bases and the J gene end by 4 bases; junction bases not matched to a gene: 10. Written as DNA, the CDR3 is TGTGCCATCAGTGAACCCGGCAGGGGGCGCGGCACTGAAGCTTTCTTT. This translates into CAISEPGRGRGTEAFF.

A few counts support this clone. The chain links TRBV21-1 to TRBJ2-1; the table names TRBD2, a call not compared with the DNA. TRBV21-1 is a recognized pseudogene. This CDR3 comprises 18 residues. The CDR3 DNA sequence: TGTGCCAGCAGCATTTCGACTAGCGGGAGAGTCGTTTACAATGAGCAGTTCTTC. It encodes CASSISTSGRVVYNEQFF.